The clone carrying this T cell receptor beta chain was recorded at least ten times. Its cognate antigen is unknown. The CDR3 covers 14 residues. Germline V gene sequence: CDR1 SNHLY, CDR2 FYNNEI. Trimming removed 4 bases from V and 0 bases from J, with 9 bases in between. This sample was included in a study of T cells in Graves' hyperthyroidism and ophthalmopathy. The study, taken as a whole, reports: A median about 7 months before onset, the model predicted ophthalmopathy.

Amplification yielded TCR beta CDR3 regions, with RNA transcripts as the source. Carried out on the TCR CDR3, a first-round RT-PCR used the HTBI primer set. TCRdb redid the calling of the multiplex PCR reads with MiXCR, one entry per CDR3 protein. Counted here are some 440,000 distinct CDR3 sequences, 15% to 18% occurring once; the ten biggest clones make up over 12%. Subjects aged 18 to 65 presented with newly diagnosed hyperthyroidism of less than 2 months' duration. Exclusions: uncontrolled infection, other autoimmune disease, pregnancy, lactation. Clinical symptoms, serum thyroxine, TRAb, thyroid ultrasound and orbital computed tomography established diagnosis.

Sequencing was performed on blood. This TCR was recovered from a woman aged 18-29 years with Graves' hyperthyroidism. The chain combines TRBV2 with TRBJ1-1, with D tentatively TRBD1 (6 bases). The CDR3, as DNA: TGTGCCAGCAGTGGGGGACACGTGAACACTGAAGCTTTCTTT. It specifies CASSGGHVNTEAFF.